The entry that follows covers one TCR beta chain sequence. Its antigen remains unknown. Produced via immunoSEQ multiplex PCR; TCRdb's table is partial and in-frame only. The table includes fewer than 80,000 clones, about nine tenths detected once. With 7 bases clipped from V and 0 bases from J, the junction kept 5 bases outside the gene matches. Germline V lookup: CDR1 LNHNV, CDR2 YYDKDF (reference sequence). This CDR3 has 15 amino acids. The source of the sample is a study of OX40 agonist ivuxolimab in advanced cancers. For the study at large: A diagnosis of hepatocellular carcinoma, melanoma, renal cell or head and neck cancer was present in dose-escalation patients. Therapy given before enrollment (anti-PD-1, anti-PD-L1 or anti-CTLA-4) was allowed, and 30% to 50% had some.

Study findings and constraints: Not determined was the antigen specificity of the expanded peripheral T cells.

The receptor's source is an adult with an advanced solid tumor such as melanoma, head and neck, liver or kidney cancer. The starting material was CD4+ or CD8+ T cells sorted from blood, obtained in a trial of the OX40 agonist ivuxolimab. The chain links TRBV15 to TRBJ2-2; 7 bases align to TRBD2. This CDR3 is CATKSGTTNTGELFF. CDR3 nucleotide sequence: TGTGCCACCAAGTCCGGGACTACGAACACCGGGGAGCTGTTTTTT.